This TCR beta chain was obtained from a study of T cells in localized non-small cell lung cancer. Concerning this clone itself: Its antigen is still unknown.

TCRdb's copy holds only in-frame clones and misses some; the assay was immunoSEQ multiplex PCR. This table holds around 41,000 clones, approximately 86% found once. Whole-study findings and limits: Adjacent uninvolved lung had the highest clonality, suggesting focused antigen responses. Higher blood T cell density went with longer overall survival.

V was shortened by 3 bases and J by 10 bases, with 12 bases between the two germline ends. The CDR3 is 13 residues long. CDR1 SEHNR and CDR2 FQNEAQ come from the germline V gene (reference sequence). Material: peripheral blood, obtained before any cancer treatment. The J gene is TRBJ1-4, the V gene TRBV7-9, with D tentatively TRBD1 (5 bases). This TCR derives from a woman between 18 and 50 years old with stage III lung adenocarcinoma. CDR3 loop: CASSFPGQGKLFF. CDR3 coding DNA: TGTGCCAGCAGCTTCCCCGGACAAGGAAAACTGTTTTTT. Variable domain in full (rest from reference TRBV7-9 and TRBJ1-4): DTGVSQNPRHKITKRGQNVTFRCDPISEHNRLYWYRQTLGQGPEFLTYFQNEAQLEKSRLLSDRFSAERPKGSFSTLEIQRTEQGDSAMYLCASSFPGQGKLFFGSGTQLSVL.